Each of the 30 T cell receptor beta chains below was sequenced from the same sample in a study of T cell responses to AZD1222 COVID-19 vaccine. Libraries were prepared by immunoSEQ multiplex PCR; TCRdb keeps only in-frame clonotypes and omits some of them. The data hold 120,000 or so clones, with roughly 82% observed a single time. Material: peripheral blood, obtained 28 days after the second AZD1222 dose. The receptors were gathered from an adult who received the AZD1222 COVID-19 vaccine.

The V call is TRBV10-3, the J call TRBJ1-2, with 7 bases fitting TRBD1. CDR1 ENHRY and CDR2 SYGVKD come from the germline V gene. The CDR3 has 12 amino acids. J was trimmed by 2 bases and V by 6 bases; bases with no gene match: 0. CDR3 sequence reads: CAIRGQNYGYTF. The DNA for the CDR3 is TGTGCCATCAGGGGACAGAACTATGGCTACACCTTC.

V usage is TRBV11-2 and J usage is TRBJ1-5; D is unclear. The CDR3 contains 17 residues. Germline V gene lookup returns CDR1 SGHAT and CDR2 FQNNGV. V lost 1 base and J lost 1, with 14 bases in between. The CDR3 DNA reads as TGTGCCAGCAGCTTAGGTAGTGGTGGGAGGAGCAATCAGCCCCAGCATTTT. It encodes CASSLGSGGRSNQPQHF.

The rearrangement links TRBV5-4 to TRBJ1-3; tentative D call: TRBD1 (6 bases). This CDR3 has 14 amino acids. V was clipped by 1 base and J by 2 bases, with 7 bases between them. Germline V gene sequence: CDR1 SGHNT, CDR2 YYREEE (reference sequence). The CDR3 loop reads CASSLPGAGNTIYF. The DNA for the CDR3 is TGTGCCAGCAGCTTGCCAGGGGCTGGAAACACCATATATTTT.

This clone was observed a single time. The chain is built from TRBV11-2 and TRBJ1-1, with TRBD1 as a possible D gene (6 bases). Germline V gene lookup returns CDR1 SGHAT and CDR2 FQNNGV. Trimming took off 5 bases at V and 7 bases at J, with 17 bases between the two ends. The CDR3 loop spans 14 amino acids. CDR3 loop: CASSLNIGGYEAFF. As DNA, the CDR3 is TGTGCCAGCAGCCTCAACATAGGGGGTTATGAAGCTTTCTTT.

The chain has TRBV6-6 and TRBJ2-6, with D uncertain. Looked up from germline, CDR1 is MNHNY and CDR2 is SVGAGI (reference sequence). The CDR3 length is 16 residues. The germline V and J ends were trimmed by 3 bases and 0 bases, with 9 bases remaining between them. DNA of the CDR3: TGTGCCAGCAGTTATCGCGGTTCCTCTGGGGCCAACGTCCTGACTTTC. This sequence encodes CASSYRGSSGANVLTF.

This clone was detected only once. V gene TRBV11-1 combines with J gene TRBJ1-1, with 7 bases aligning to TRBD1. From germline, CDR1 is SGHAT and CDR2 FQDESV (reference sequence). Losses at the gene ends were 2 bases for V and 1 base for J; bases not matched to a gene: 1. The CDR3 runs 14 residues. CDR3 DNA sequence: TGTGCCAGCAGCTTATGGACAGGGAACACTGAAGCTTTCTTT. It translates to CASSLWTGNTEAFF.

DNA of the CDR3: TGTGCCAGTAGTGGACAGACAGATACGCAGTATTTT. This encodes CASSGQTDTQYF. The chain carries TRBV19 and TRBJ2-3; the D gene is possibly TRBD1 (6 bases). The CDR3 is made up of 12 amino acids. Germline CDR1 and CDR2: LNHDA and SQIVND (reference sequence). Trimming cost V 5 bases and J 3 bases, with 6 bases left between them.

The J gene is TRBJ2-6, the V gene TRBV6-4; D is ambiguous. The CDR3 has 15 amino acids. The V end was cut by 3 bases, the J end by 4 bases, with 10 bases between. The germline V gene has CDR1 MRHNA and CDR2 SNTAGT. CDR3 sequence reads: CASSEASSGANVLTF. In DNA, the CDR3 is TGTGCCAGCAGTGAAGCGAGTTCCGGGGCCAACGTCCTGACTTTC.

The rearrangement uses TRBV5-1 and TRBJ2-7, with D perhaps TRBD2 (5 bases). V was trimmed by 4 bases and J by 5 bases, leaving 19 bases between them. From germline, CDR1 is SGHRS and CDR2 YFSETQ. The CDR3 extends over 15 amino acids. CDR3 protein: CASSLEDPGENEQYF. In nucleotides, the CDR3 is TGCGCCAGCAGCCTGGAGGACCCCGGGGAGAACGAGCAGTACTTC.

The genes are TRBV7-3 and TRBJ2-1, with D maybe TRBD1 (5 bases). Looked up from germline, CDR1 is SGHTA and CDR2 is FQGTGA. The V gene lost 5 bases and the J gene lost 8 bases, with 10 bases spanning the gap. This CDR3 contains 12 residues. CDR3 sequence reads: CASSRQRDEQFF. The DNA for the CDR3 is TGTGCCAGCAGCCGACAGCGCGATGAGCAGTTCTTC.

The genes are TRBV19 and TRBJ2-7; possibly TRBD1 for D (5 bases). The CDR3 spans 12 residues. Between the trimmed V and J ends, which lost 8 bases and 6 bases, there was a span of 14 bases. Germline V gene sequence: CDR1 LNHDA, CDR2 SQIVND (reference sequence). CDR3 residues: CASRLGPGEQYF. In DNA, the CDR3 is TGTGCCAGTCGCCTGGGGCCGGGCGAGCAGTACTTC.

The chain is built from TRBV18 and TRBJ1-2; tentative D call: TRBD1 (6 bases). The CDR3 contains 13 residues. V was clipped by 2 bases and J by 6 bases, with 10 bases between them. CDR1 and CDR2 from the germline V gene are KGHSH and LQKENI. The CDR3 coding sequence is TGTGCCAGCTCACCAAGGGACACCGATGGCTACACCTTC. Its protein product is CASSPRDTDGYTF.

V is TRBV5-6 and J is TRBJ1-4; 10 bases match TRBD1. Looked up from germline, CDR1 is SGHDT and CDR2 is YYEEEE. Unmatched junction bases numbered 13, after V lost 4 bases and J lost 10 bases. The CDR3 length is 16 residues. CDR3 nucleotides: TGTGCCAGCAGCGCAAACTCAGGGACAGGGGTGAGAAAACTGTTTTTT. Protein product: CASSANSGTGVRKLFF.

The chain is built from TRBV6-2 or TRBV6-3 and TRBJ1-6; tentatively, D is TRBD1 (6 bases). The CDR3 totals 20 residues. V lost 0 bases to trimming and J lost 0 bases, with 18 bases between them. Per the germline V gene, CDR1 is MNHEY and CDR2 is SVGEGT. The DNA of the CDR3 is TGTGCCAGCAGTTACTCTCCGGGGGCAGGGAGGAGCTCCTATAATTCACCCCTCCACTTT. This sequence encodes CASSYSPGAGRSSYNSPLHF.

The gene calls are TRBV7-2 and TRBJ2-1; TRBD1 matches 8 bases. Germline loops: CDR1 SGHTA, CDR2 FQGNSA. This CDR3 is built from 14 residues. The ends lost 2 bases at V and 9 bases at J; junction bases unmatched: 6. CDR3 bases: TGTGCCAGCAGCTTACGGGGACAGGTCAGTGAGCAGTTCTTC. It yields the protein CASSLRGQVSEQFF.

The genes are TRBV7-2 and TRBJ2-5; 9 nucleotides align to TRBD2. This CDR3 contains 15 residues. CDR1 and CDR2 (germline): SGHTA, FQGNSA. Unmatched junction bases numbered 8, after V lost 5 bases and J lost 4 bases. CDR3 in amino acids: CASSPISGRGETQYF. For the CDR3, the DNA is TGTGCCAGCAGCCCGATTAGCGGGAGAGGAGAGACCCAGTACTTC.

The chain employs TRBV19 and TRBJ2-1; 7 positions agree with TRBD1. The CDR3 has 15 residues. Germline V gene lookup returns CDR1 LNHDA and CDR2 SQIVND (reference sequence). After removal of 5 bases from V and 14 bases from J, the junction contained 18 bases not matched to a gene. The CDR3 bases are TGTGCCAGTAGTGACCGCCCCATGACCGAGGGGGCGAAGTTCTTC. It translates to CASSDRPMTEGAKFF. The full variable domain, with the rest looked up from reference TRBV19 and TRBJ2-1, is DGGITQSPKYLFRKEGQNVTLSCEQNLNHDAMYWYRQDPGQGLRLIYYSQIVNDFQKGDIAEGYSVSREKKESFPLTVTSAQKNPTAFYLCASSDRPMTEGAKFFGPGTRLTVL.

The rearrangement uses TRBV5-1 and TRBJ1-2; D remains ambiguous. The CDR3 extends over 14 amino acids. Germline CDR1 SGHRS, CDR2 YFSETQ. V lost 0 bases, J lost 3 bases, and 9 bases lay in between. CDR3 sequence: CASSLVDADYGYTF. CDR3 DNA: TGCGCCAGCAGCTTGGTGGACGCGGACTATGGCTACACCTTC.

The chain links TRBV28 to TRBJ1-6; D is undetermined. Germline CDR1 reads MDHEN; CDR2 reads SYDVKM. V lost 8 bases to trimming and J lost 2 bases, with 13 bases between them. The CDR3 is made up of 15 amino acids. The CDR3 loop is CASWSPLTYNSPLHF. Written as DNA, the CDR3 is TGTGCCAGCTGGTCGCCCCTCACCTATAATTCACCCCTCCACTTT.

The chain is built from TRBV6-5 and TRBJ1-2, with 7 bases matching TRBD1. V lost 5 bases to trimming and J lost 6 bases; unmatched junction nucleotides: 9. Looked up from germline, CDR1 is MNHEY and CDR2 is SVGAGI. This CDR3 has 14 residues. For the CDR3, the DNA is TGTGCCAGCAGTCTATTGACAGGGTATGATGGCTACACCTTC. Protein product: CASSLLTGYDGYTF.

This clone was recorded only once. This chain connects TRBV7-8 to TRBJ2-7, with D uncertain. The CDR3 is 11 residues long. The ends were cut back, 5 bases at V and 7 bases at J, with 9 bases in the middle. The germline CDR1 and CDR2 sequences are SGHVS and FQNEAQ. CDR3 amino acids: CASSPGVEQYF. In nucleotides, the CDR3 is TGTGCCAGCAGCCCCGGAGTAGAGCAGTACTTC.

This clone was found a few times. The chain uses TRBV29-1 and TRBJ2-1, with a tentative D call TRBD2 (6 bases). CDR1 SQVTM and CDR2 ANQGSEA come from the germline V gene. Trimming cost V 0 bases and J 0 bases, with 12 bases left between them. The CDR3 is 16 amino acids. CDR3: CSVEDIGGPSYNEQFF. In DNA, the CDR3 is TGCAGCGTTGAAGATATCGGGGGTCCCTCCTACAATGAGCAGTTCTTC.

The rearrangement joins TRBV4-1 to TRBJ1-4; TRBD1 is a possible D gene (6 bases). Germline V lookup: CDR1 MGHRA, CDR2 YSYEKL. V lost 0 bases to trimming and J lost 7 bases, with 21 bases between them. This CDR3 is 18 amino acids long. CDR3 amino acids: CASSQDTSRGQISEKLFF. The CDR3 region has the DNA TGCGCCAGCAGCCAAGATACTTCCCGTGGACAGATCAGTGAAAAACTGTTTTTT.

The count of this clone is one. This chain joins TRBV18 and TRBJ2-7; D is perhaps TRBD2 (6 bases). Trimming shortened V by 2 bases and J by 7 bases, and 24 bases separated the two germline ends. This CDR3 contains 17 residues. Looked up from germline, CDR1 is KGHSH and CDR2 is LQKENI. CDR3 DNA sequence: TGTGCCAGCTCACCAGAGACAGAGACTAGGTTTTACGGGGAGCAGTACTTC. The encoded protein is CASSPETETRFYGEQYF.

The chain recombines TRBV5-4 with TRBJ1-6; maybe TRBD1 (6 bases). Trimming stripped 4 bases from V and 7 bases from J, with 12 bases between. The CDR3 extends over 14 amino acids. CDR1 is SGHNT and CDR2 is YYREEE in the germline V gene (reference sequence). This chain's CDR3 is CASSTDSLNSPLHF. In DNA form, the CDR3 reads TGTGCCAGCAGCACGGACAGTCTAAATTCACCCCTCCACTTT. Full variable domain (missing parts from reference TRBV5-4 and TRBJ1-6): ETGVTQSPTHLIKTRGQQVTLRCSSQSGHNTVSWYQQALGQGPQFIFQYYREEENGRGNFPPRFSGLQFPNYSSELNVNALELDDSALYLCASSTDSLNSPLHFGNGTRLTVT.

The genes are TRBV7-9 and TRBJ1-2; no clear D. V was cut by 6 bases and J by 2 bases, with 10 bases left in between. The CDR3 covers 13 residues. Germline V gives CDR1 SEHNR, CDR2 FQNEAQ (reference sequence). The chain's CDR3 is CASSWSENYGYTF. The CDR3 DNA reads TGTGCCAGCAGTTGGTCAGAGAACTATGGCTACACCTTC. The variable domain in full, with the rest retrieved from reference TRBV7-9 and TRBJ1-2, is DTGVSQNPRHKITKRGQNVTFRCDPISEHNRLYWYRQTLGQGPEFLTYFQNEAQLEKSRLLSDRFSAERPKGSFSTLEIQRTEQGDSAMYLCASSWSENYGYTFGSGTRLTVV.

This clone was observed a single time. The chain is built from TRBV5-1 and TRBJ1-2; 8 bases are shared with TRBD1. The CDR3 totals 19 residues. Germline CDR1 and CDR2: SGHRS and YFSETQ. Trimming at V came to 2 bases and at J to 0 bases, leaving 15 bases not matched to a gene. The CDR3 sequence is CASSLLFGQGFITNYGYTF. The CDR3 coding sequence is TGCGCCAGCAGCTTACTCTTCGGACAGGGCTTTATAACTAACTATGGCTACACCTTC.

V and J are TRBV5-1 and TRBJ2-3; D is possibly TRBD1 (7 bases). The CDR3 has 15 residues. With 4 bases removed from V and 1 base from J, the gap between germline ends came to 13 bases. Germline loops: CDR1 SGHRS, CDR2 YFSETQ. CDR3 residues: CASSPQGTRTDTQYF. Written as DNA, the CDR3 is TGCGCCAGCAGCCCACAGGGGACTCGCACAGATACGCAGTATTTT.

This rearrangement joins TRBV4-3 to TRBJ1-2, with D hard to call. The V gene's germline CDR1 is LGHNA and CDR2 YSLEER. V was clipped by 0 bases and J by 4 bases, with 9 bases between them. The length of the CDR3 is 14 residues. In DNA, the CDR3 is TGCGCCAGCAGCCAAGAACGGGTGGGCTATGGCTACACCTTC. This sequence encodes CASSQERVGYGYTF.

This clone was picked up one time. This sequence joins TRBV29-1 and TRBJ1-2; possibly TRBD1 for D (6 bases). The V end lost 5 bases, the J end lost 8 bases, and 15 bases lay between the germline ends. CDR1 and CDR2 (germline): SQVTM, ANQGSEA. The CDR3 consists of 12 residues. Here the CDR3 reads CSVFRGARGYTF. The CDR3 DNA reads TGCAGCGTTTTCAGGGGCGCGAGAGGCTACACCTTC.